This is a list of T cell receptor beta chains from one sample in a study of T-cell reconstitution after alpha-beta-depleted transplantation in children. One entry per CDR3 protein results from TCRdb running MiXCR on the PCR reads. Of more than 200,000 distinct CDR3 sequences in the sample, approximately 9.7% are singletons; the top ten hold about 5.4%. Sequencing used PBMCs from the stem cell graft donor, obtained from the stem cell graft. These receptors were collected from a human donor who donated a stem cell graft to a child with SCID. CDR3s include the opening cysteine and the closing phenylalanine or tryptophan. The D gene is left open where the match is weak. Size values are once, few and many counts, or a class for expanded clones, and some rows have none.

cdr3_aa | cdr3_nt | clone_size | v_call | d_call | j_call
CASSVQGDTQYF | TGTGCCAGCAGTGTCCAGGGGGATACGCAGTATTTT | . | TRBV6-2/TRBV6-3 | . | TRBJ2-3
CSARDLGESGPQHF | TGCAGTGCTAGAGATCTTGGGGAGTCAGGGCCCCAGCATTTT | many | TRBV20-1 | . | TRBJ1-5
CSVAHSEGFWAFF | TGCAGCGTTGCTCACTCTGAAGGGTTCTGGGCTTTCTTT | many | TRBV29-1 | . | TRBJ1-1
CASRLDTGGFYGYTF | TGTGCCAGCAGGTTGGATACGGGCGGGTTCTATGGCTACACCTTC | many | TRBV7-2 | . | TRBJ1-2
CASTGQYNTEAFF | TGCGCCAGCACGGGACAGTACAACACTGAAGCTTTCTTT | many | TRBV5-1 | TRBD1 | TRBJ1-1
CASSSPGLAGNEQFF | TGCGCCAGCAGCTCCCCGGGACTAGCGGGGAATGAGCAGTTCTTC | many | TRBV5-1 | TRBD2 | TRBJ2-1
CASSLVEYEQYF | TGTGCCAGCAGTCTTGTGGAGTACGAGCAGTACTTC | many | TRBV12-3/TRBV12-4 | . | TRBJ2-7
CAIRGQILYQETQYF | TGTGCCATCAGGGGACAGATACTGTACCAAGAGACCCAGTACTTC | many | TRBV10-3 | TRBD1 | TRBJ2-5
CASSLVVGATSYNEQFF | TGCGCCAGCAGCTTGGTAGTCGGGGCAACATCCTACAATGAGCAGTTCTTC | many | TRBV5-1 | . | TRBJ2-1
CSVHTGTENYGYTF | TGCAGCGTACATACCGGGACTGAAAACTATGGCTACACCTTC | many | TRBV29-1 | . | TRBJ1-2
CASTGGGSYGYTF | TGTGCCAGCACCGGAGGTGGGTCCTATGGCTACACCTTC | many | TRBV12-3/TRBV12-4 | . | TRBJ1-2
CASSYSTVGNTIYF | TGTGCCAGCAGTTACTCGACCGTTGGAAACACCATATATTTT | many | TRBV6-5 | . | TRBJ1-3
CSASAHIGTEAFF | TGCAGTGCTAGTGCCCACATAGGGACTGAAGCTTTCTTT | many | TRBV20-1 | . | TRBJ1-1
CASSSPAVPSYEQYF | TGTGCCAGCAGCTCCCCGGCGGTACCCTCCTACGAGCAGTACTTC | many | TRBV12-3/TRBV12-4 | . | TRBJ2-7
CATSDLENGEETQYF | TGTGCCACCAGTGATTTGGAGAACGGGGAAGAGACCCAGTACTTC | many | TRBV24-1 | . | TRBJ2-5
CASSSRRGSGGEHSYNEQFF | TGCGCCAGCAGCTCCCGCCGAGGTAGCGGGGGGGAGCACTCCTACAATGAGCAGTTCTTC | . | TRBV5-1 | TRBD2 | TRBJ2-1
CASSEAGQGAEAFF | TGTGCCAGCAGTGAAGCCGGGCAGGGGGCTGAAGCTTTCTTT | many | TRBV2 | TRBD1 | TRBJ1-1
CASVRPNSYEQYF | TGTGCCAGCGTCCGGCCTAATTCCTACGAGCAGTACTTC | many | TRBV28 | . | TRBJ2-7
CASSTGSYEQYF | TGTGCCAGCTCTACCGGGAGCTACGAGCAGTACTTC | many | TRBV18 | . | TRBJ2-7
CSASGTSGGQLYEQYF | TGCAGTGCTAGCGGGACTAGCGGGGGCCAGCTCTACGAGCAGTACTTC | . | TRBV20-1 | TRBD2 | TRBJ2-7